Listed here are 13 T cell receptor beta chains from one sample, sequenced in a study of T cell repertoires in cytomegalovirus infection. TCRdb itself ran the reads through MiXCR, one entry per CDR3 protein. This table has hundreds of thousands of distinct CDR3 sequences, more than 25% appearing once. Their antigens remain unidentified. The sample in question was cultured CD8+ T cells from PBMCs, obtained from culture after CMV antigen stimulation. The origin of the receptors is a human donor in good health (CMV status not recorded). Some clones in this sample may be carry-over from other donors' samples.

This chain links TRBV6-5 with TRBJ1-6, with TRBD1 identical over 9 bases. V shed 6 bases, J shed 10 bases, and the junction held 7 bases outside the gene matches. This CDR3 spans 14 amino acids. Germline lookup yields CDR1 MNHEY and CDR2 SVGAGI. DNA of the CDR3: TGTGCCAGCAGCCCGGACAGGGGAAGATCACCCCTCCACTTT. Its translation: CASSPDRGRSPLHF.

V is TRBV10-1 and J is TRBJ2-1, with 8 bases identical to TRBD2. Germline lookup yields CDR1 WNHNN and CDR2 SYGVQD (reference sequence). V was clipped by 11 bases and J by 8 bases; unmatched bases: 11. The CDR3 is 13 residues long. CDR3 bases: TGCGCCTGTAGCGGGGTCCCGCACCATGAGCAGTTCTTC. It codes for CACSGVPHHEQFF.

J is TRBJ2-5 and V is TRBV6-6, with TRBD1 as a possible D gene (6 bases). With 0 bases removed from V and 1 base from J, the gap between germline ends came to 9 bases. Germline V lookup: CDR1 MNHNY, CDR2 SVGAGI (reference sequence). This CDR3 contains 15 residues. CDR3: CASSYSLGGQETQYF. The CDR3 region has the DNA TGTGCCAGCAGTTACTCTTTAGGGGGCCAAGAGACCCAGTACTTC.

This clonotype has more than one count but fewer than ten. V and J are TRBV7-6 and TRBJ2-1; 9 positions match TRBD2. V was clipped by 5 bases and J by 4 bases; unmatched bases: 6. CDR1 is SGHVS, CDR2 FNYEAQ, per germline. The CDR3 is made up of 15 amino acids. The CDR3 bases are TGTGCCAGCAGCACGACTAGCGGAGAGTACAATGAGCAGTTCTTC. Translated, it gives CASSTTSGEYNEQFF. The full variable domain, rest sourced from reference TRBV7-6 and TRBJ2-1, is GAGVSQSPRYKVTKRGQDVALRCDPISGHVSLYWYRQALGQGPEFLTYFNYEAQQDKSGLPNDRFSAERPEGSISTLTIQRTEQRDSAMYRCASSTTSGEYNEQFFGPGTRLTVL.

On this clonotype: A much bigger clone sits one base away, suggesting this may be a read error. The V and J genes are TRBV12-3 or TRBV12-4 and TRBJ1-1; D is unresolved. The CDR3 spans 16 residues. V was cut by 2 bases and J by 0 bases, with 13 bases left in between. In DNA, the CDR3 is TGTGCCAGCAGTTTATGGGTTCGGAACCTGAACACTGAAGCTTTCTTT. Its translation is CASSLWVRNLNTEAFF.

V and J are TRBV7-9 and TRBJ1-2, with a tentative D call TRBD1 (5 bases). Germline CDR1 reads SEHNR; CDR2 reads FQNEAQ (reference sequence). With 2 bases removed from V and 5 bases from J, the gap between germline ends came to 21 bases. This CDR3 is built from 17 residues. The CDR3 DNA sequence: TGTGCCAGCAGCTTACCGCTAGAAGGGGTAGAGACATATGGCTACACCTTC. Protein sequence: CASSLPLEGVETYGYTF. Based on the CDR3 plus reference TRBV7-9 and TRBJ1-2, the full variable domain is DTGVSQNPRHKITKRGQNVTFRCDPISEHNRLYWYRQTLGQGPEFLTYFQNEAQLEKSRLLSDRFSAERPKGSFSTLEIQRTEQGDSAMYLCASSLPLEGVETYGYTFGSGTRLTVV.

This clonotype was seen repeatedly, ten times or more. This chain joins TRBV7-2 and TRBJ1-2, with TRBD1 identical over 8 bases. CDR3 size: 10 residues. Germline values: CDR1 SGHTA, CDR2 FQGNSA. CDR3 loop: CAGRGLGYTF. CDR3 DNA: TGTGCGGGCAGGGGGCTTGGCTACACCTTC.

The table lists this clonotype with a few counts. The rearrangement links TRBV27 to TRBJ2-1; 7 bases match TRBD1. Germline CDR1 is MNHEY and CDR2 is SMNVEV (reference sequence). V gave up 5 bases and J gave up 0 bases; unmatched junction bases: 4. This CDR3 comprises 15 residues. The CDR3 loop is CASSPGQYSYNEQFF. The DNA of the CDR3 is TGTGCCAGCAGTCCGGGACAGTACTCCTACAATGAGCAGTTCTTC.

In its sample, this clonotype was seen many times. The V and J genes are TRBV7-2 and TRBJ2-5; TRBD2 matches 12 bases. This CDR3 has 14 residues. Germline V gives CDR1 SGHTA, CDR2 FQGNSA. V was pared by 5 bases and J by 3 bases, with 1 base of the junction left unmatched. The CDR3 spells CASSRTSGEETQYF. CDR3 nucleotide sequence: TGTGCCAGCAGCCGGACTAGCGGGGAAGAGACCCAGTACTTC.

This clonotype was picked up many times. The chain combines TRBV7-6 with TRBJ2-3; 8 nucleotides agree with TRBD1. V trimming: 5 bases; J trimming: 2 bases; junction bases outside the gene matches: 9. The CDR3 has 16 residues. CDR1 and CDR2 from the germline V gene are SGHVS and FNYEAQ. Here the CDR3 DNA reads TGTGCCAGCAGCGAGGTTTCAGGGGGCTACACAGATACGCAGTATTTT. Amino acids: CASSEVSGGYTDTQYF.

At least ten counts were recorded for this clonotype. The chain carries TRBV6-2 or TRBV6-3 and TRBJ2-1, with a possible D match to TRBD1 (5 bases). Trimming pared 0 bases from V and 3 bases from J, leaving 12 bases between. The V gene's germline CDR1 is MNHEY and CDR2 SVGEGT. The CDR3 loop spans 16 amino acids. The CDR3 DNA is TGTGCCAGCAGTTACTCGATGGCAGGGCGCTACAATGAGCAGTTCTTC. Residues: CASSYSMAGRYNEQFF.

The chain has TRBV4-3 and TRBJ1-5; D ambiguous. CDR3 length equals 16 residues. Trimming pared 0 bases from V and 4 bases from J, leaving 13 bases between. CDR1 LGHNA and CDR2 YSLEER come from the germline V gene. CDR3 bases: TGCGCCAGCAGCCAAGATTCGGCGGAACAGAATCAGCCCCAGCATTTT. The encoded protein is CASSQDSAEQNQPQHF.

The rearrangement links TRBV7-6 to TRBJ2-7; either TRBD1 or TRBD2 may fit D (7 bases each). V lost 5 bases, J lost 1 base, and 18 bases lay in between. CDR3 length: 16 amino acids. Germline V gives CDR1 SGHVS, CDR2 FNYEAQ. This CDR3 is CASSRGGEQGSYEQYF. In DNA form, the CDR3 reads TGTGCCAGCAGCAGGGGGGGGGAACAGGGGTCCTACGAGCAGTACTTC.